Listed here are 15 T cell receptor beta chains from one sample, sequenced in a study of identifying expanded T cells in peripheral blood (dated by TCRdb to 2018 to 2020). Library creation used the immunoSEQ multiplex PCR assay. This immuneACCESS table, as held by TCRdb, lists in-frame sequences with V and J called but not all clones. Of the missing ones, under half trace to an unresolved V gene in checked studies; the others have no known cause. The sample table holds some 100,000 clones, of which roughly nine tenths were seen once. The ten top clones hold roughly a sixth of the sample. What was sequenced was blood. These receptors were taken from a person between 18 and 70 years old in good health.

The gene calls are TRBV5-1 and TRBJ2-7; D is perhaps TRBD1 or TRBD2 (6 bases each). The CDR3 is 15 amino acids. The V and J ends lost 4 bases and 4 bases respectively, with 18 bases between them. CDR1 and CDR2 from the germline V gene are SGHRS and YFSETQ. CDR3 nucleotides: TGCGCCAGCAGCCTGGGGGGCCCCGGAGGGTACGAGCAGTACTTC. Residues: CASSLGGPGGYEQYF.

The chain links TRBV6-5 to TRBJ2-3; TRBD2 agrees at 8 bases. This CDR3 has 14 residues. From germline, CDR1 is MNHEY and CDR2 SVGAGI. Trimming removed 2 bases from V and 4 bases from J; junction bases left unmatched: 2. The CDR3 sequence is CASSYREGADTQYF. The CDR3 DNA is TGTGCCAGCAGTTACCGGGAGGGGGCAGATACGCAGTATTTT.

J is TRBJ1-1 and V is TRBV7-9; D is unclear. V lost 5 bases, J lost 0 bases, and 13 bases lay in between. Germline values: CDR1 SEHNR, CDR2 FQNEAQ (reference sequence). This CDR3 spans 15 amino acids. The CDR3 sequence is CASSPLPAVNTEAFF. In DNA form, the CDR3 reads TGTGCCAGCAGCCCCCTACCCGCGGTGAACACTGAAGCTTTCTTT. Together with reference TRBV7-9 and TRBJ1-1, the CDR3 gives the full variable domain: DTGVSQNPRHKITKRGQNVTFRCDPISEHNRLYWYRQTLGQGPEFLTYFQNEAQLEKSRLLSDRFSAERPKGSFSTLEIQRTEQGDSAMYLCASSPLPAVNTEAFFGQGTRLTVV.

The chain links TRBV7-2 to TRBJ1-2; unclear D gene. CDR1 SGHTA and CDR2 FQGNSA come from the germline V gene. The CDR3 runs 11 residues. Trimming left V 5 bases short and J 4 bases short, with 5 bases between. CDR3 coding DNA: TGTGCCAGCAGCCTGAGCTATGGCTACACCTTC. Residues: CASSLSYGYTF.

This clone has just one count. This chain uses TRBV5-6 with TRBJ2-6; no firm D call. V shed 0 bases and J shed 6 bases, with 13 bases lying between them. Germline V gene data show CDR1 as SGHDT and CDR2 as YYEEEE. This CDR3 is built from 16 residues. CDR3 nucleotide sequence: TGTGCCAGCAGCTTGGGCCCACCTTATACGGCCAACGTCCTGACTTTC. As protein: CASSLGPPYTANVLTF.

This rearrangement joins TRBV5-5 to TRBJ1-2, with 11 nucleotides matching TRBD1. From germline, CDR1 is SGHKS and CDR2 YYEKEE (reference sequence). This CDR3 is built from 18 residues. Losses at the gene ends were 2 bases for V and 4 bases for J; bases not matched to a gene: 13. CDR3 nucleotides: TGTGCCAGCAGCTTTGCCGCCGGGACAGGGGGTGGGCTCTATGGCTACACCTTC. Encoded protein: CASSFAAGTGGGLYGYTF.

CDR3 sequence (DNA): TGTGCCAGCAGCTCGCCAGGAGAGACAGATACGCAGTATTTT. As protein: CASSSPGETDTQYF. The chain has TRBV5-4 and TRBJ2-3; the D is unclear. Per germline, CDR1 SGHNT and CDR2 YYREEE (reference sequence). The germline V and J ends were trimmed by 3 bases and 3 bases, with 11 bases remaining between them. This CDR3 has 14 amino acids.

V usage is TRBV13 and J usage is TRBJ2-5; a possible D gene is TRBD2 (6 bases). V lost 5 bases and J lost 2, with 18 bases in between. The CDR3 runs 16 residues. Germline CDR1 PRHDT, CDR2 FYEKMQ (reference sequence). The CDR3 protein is CASSIVRDSGQETQYF. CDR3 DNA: TGTGCCAGCAGCATAGTTCGGGACTCCGGGCAAGAGACCCAGTACTTC.

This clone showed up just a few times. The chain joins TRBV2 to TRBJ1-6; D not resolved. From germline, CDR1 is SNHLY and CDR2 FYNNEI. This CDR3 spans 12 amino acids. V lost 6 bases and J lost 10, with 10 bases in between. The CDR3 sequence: CASRRMGSPLHF. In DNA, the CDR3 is TGTGCCAGCAGGCGCATGGGGTCACCCCTCCACTTT.

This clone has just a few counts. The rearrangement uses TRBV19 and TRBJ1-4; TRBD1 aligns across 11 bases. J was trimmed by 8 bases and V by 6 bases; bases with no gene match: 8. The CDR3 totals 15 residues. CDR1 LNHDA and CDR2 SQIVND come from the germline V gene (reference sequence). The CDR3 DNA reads TGTGCCAGTAGCGGACAGGGGGCAGGGCAAGAAAAACTGTTTTTT. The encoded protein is CASSGQGAGQEKLFF.

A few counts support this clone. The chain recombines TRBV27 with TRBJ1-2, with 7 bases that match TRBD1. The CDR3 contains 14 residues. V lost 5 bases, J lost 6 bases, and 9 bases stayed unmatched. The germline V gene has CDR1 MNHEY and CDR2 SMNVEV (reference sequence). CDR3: CASSPKTGNHGYTF. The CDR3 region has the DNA TGTGCCAGCAGTCCAAAGACAGGGAACCATGGCTACACCTTC.

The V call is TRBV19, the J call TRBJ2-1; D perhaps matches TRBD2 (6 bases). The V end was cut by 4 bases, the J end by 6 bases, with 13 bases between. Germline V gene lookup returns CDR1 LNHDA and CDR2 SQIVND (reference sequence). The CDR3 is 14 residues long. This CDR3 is CASSSGANTNEQFF. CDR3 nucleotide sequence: TGTGCCAGTAGTAGCGGGGCTAACACCAATGAGCAGTTCTTC.

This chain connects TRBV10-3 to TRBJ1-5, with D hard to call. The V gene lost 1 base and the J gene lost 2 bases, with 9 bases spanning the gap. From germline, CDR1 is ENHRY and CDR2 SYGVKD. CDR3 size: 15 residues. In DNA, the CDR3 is TGTGCCATCAGTGAGTACCAGGCCGGCAATCAGCCCCAGCATTTT. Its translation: CAISEYQAGNQPQHF.

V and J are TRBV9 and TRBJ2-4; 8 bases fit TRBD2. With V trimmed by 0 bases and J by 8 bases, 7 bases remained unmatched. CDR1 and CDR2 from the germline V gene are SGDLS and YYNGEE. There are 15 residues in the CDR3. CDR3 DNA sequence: TGTGCCAGCAGCGTAGACCCGGGGGGGCTTGACATTCAGTACTTC. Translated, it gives CASSVDPGGLDIQYF.

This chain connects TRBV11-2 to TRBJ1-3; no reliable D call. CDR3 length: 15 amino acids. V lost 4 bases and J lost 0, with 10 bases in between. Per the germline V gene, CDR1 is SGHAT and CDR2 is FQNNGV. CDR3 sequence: CASSWDANSGNTIYF. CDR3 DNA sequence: TGTGCCAGCAGCTGGGATGCAAACTCTGGAAACACCATATATTTT.